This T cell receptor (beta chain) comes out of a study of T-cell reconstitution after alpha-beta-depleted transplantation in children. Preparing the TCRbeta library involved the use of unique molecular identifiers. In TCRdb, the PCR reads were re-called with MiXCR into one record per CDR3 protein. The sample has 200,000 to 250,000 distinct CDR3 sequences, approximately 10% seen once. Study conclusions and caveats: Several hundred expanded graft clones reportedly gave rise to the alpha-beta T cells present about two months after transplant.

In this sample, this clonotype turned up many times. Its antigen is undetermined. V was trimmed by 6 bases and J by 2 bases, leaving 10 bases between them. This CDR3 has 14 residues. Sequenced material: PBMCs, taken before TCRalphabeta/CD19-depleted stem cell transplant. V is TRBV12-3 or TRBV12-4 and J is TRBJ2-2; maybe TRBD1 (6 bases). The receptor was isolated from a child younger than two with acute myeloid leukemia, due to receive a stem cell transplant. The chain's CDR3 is CASRRQANTGELFF. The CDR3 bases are TGTGCCAGCAGGAGACAGGCAAACACCGGGGAGCTGTTTTTT.